This T cell receptor beta chain was captured by sequencing in a study of Ad26.COV2.S vaccination and SARS-CoV-2 variants. Study information: Doses of Ad26.COV2.S were injected into muscle once or twice, 56 days apart.

The CDR3 is 17 residues long. Per germline, CDR1 MNHEY and CDR2 SMNVEV (reference sequence). V lost 6 bases, J lost 9 bases, and 19 bases stayed unmatched. Treatment specified: approximately 18 received Ad26.COV2.S at low or high dose, single or two shots; roughly five received placebo; per-sample allocation not given. Sampling was performed 63 days after the first vaccine or placebo injection. Data came from immunoSEQ multiplex PCR; TCRdb stores just in-frame clones and leaves some out. Among about 350,000 clones listed, 85% were seen once. Sequencing used peripheral blood, obtained in a trial of Ad26.COV2.S vaccine versus placebo. The source is a person aged 18 to 65 who received the Ad26.COV2.S COVID-19 vaccine or a placebo. V usage is TRBV27 and J usage is TRBJ2-1; 8 bases fit TRBD1. This CDR3 is CASSRGSTGGRRGEQFF. As DNA, the CDR3 is TGTGCCAGCAGCCGGGGATCAACAGGGGGAAGGCGCGGTGAGCAGTTCTTC.